This section outlines one TCR beta chain sequence together with its context. This clonotype has more than one count but fewer than ten. Its antigen is unknown. Per-base quality was not reported, and no clone a single base away is much larger than it. The treatment or condition label corresponds to: allogeneic hematopoietic cell transplantation with graft depleted of TCRalphabeta T cells and CD19 B cells. TCRalphabeta/CD19-depleted allogeneic hematopoietic cell grafts were given to the transplant recipients, all of whom were children. The library came from PCR. Sequenced using an Illumina HiSeq 2500. Molecular barcoding was employed in the preparation of TCR libraries, with unique molecular identifiers being used to normalize TCRbeta repertoire quantification. Through fastp at Q25 and MiXCR, TCRdb rebuilt clones from the public reads, retaining in-frame beta chains. Rows with one shared CDR3 protein collapse into an entry with the most common genes and DNA. The sample yields 900,000 or so distinct CDR3 sequences; 16% were counted once. Of the sample, 5% falls within the top ten clones.

These data come from a study of T-cell reconstitution after alpha-beta-depleted transplantation in children (dated by TCRdb to 2016 to 2017). Describing the broader study: Using TCR repertoire profiling, the study quantitatively followed how T-cell immune reconstitution unfolded in children after TCRalphabeta/CD19-depleted allogeneic hematopoietic cell transplantation. Overall results and qualifications from the work: In some patients, the high TCRbeta diversity seen at day 60 was put down to recipient T cells and intrathymic progenitors that had survived conditioning. Over subsequent months, a decline in hyperexpanded clone frequencies was noted, and after one year, T-cell counts and TCRbeta diversity were mostly ascribed to newly produced T cells. About two months after transplant, the apparently early recovery of alphabetaT-cell counts reportedly depended on just several hundred clones that had expanded rapidly and came from non-depleted graft cells.

This sample comprised PBMCs, mostly from graft donor cells, obtained 360 days after TCRalphabeta/CD19-depleted stem cell transplant. This TCR was recovered from a male patient between 10 and 17 years old who had a stem cell transplant for acute lymphoblastic leukemia, so the T cells may come from the graft donor.

This receptor carries the CDR3 CAISGGSPYEQYF. The nucleotides are TGTGCCATCTCTGGCGGGTCCCCCTACGAGCAGTACTTC. The chain uses TRBV10-3 and TRBJ2-7; TRBD2 is possibly the D segment (5 matching bases). Including the terminal cysteine and phenylalanine, the CDR3 comprises 13 residues. The only DNA kept is the CDR3, 39 bases in frame from the first base. The germline V gene sets CDR1 to ENHRY and CDR2 to SYGVKD. Deletion took 8 bases off V and 2 bases off J, with a span of 13 bases between the germline ends.